The clone carrying this T cell receptor (beta chain) was found once. The antigen remains unidentified. Nominal health characterized the donors when sampled, though unrecorded immune exposures were likely. This specimen belongs to a study of cytomegalovirus exposure and HLA in healthy donors. The study's findings and limits: Some segments of the V type, notably TRBV6-2 and TRBV6-3, were excluded as indistinguishable. Analyzed later, most CMV-associated TCR beta chains appeared HLA-restricted.

In the PCR, 60 Vbeta and 13 Jbeta primers were used. Sequencing was performed with immunoSEQ multiplex PCR; in TCRdb, only in-frame clones are kept and a portion is missing. The table lists around 150,000 clones, around 78% of them singletons. The CDR3 runs 17 residues. CDR1 and CDR2 (germline): MNHEY, SMNVEV (reference sequence). Trimming stripped 7 bases from V and 2 bases from J, with 18 bases between. Sequenced sample: PBMCs. The TCR was taken from a woman in her thirties or forties in good health and CMV-seronegative. The rearrangement joins TRBV27 to TRBJ2-6; TRBD2 is a possible D gene (5 bases). The CDR3 reads CASTPGEGTPGANVLTF. The CDR3 coding sequence is TGTGCCAGCACTCCCGGAGAGGGAACACCTGGGGCCAACGTCCTGACTTTC.